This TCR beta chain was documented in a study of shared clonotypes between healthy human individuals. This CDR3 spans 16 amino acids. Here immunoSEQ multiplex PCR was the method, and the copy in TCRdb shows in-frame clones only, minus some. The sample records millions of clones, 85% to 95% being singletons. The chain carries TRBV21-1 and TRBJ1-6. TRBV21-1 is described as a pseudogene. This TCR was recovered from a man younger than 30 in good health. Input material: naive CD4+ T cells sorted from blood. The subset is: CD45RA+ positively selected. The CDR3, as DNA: TGTGCCAGCAGCAAAGGTGGGGCTGAGGAGGATTCACCCCTCCACTTT. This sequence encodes CASSKGGAEEDSPLHF.